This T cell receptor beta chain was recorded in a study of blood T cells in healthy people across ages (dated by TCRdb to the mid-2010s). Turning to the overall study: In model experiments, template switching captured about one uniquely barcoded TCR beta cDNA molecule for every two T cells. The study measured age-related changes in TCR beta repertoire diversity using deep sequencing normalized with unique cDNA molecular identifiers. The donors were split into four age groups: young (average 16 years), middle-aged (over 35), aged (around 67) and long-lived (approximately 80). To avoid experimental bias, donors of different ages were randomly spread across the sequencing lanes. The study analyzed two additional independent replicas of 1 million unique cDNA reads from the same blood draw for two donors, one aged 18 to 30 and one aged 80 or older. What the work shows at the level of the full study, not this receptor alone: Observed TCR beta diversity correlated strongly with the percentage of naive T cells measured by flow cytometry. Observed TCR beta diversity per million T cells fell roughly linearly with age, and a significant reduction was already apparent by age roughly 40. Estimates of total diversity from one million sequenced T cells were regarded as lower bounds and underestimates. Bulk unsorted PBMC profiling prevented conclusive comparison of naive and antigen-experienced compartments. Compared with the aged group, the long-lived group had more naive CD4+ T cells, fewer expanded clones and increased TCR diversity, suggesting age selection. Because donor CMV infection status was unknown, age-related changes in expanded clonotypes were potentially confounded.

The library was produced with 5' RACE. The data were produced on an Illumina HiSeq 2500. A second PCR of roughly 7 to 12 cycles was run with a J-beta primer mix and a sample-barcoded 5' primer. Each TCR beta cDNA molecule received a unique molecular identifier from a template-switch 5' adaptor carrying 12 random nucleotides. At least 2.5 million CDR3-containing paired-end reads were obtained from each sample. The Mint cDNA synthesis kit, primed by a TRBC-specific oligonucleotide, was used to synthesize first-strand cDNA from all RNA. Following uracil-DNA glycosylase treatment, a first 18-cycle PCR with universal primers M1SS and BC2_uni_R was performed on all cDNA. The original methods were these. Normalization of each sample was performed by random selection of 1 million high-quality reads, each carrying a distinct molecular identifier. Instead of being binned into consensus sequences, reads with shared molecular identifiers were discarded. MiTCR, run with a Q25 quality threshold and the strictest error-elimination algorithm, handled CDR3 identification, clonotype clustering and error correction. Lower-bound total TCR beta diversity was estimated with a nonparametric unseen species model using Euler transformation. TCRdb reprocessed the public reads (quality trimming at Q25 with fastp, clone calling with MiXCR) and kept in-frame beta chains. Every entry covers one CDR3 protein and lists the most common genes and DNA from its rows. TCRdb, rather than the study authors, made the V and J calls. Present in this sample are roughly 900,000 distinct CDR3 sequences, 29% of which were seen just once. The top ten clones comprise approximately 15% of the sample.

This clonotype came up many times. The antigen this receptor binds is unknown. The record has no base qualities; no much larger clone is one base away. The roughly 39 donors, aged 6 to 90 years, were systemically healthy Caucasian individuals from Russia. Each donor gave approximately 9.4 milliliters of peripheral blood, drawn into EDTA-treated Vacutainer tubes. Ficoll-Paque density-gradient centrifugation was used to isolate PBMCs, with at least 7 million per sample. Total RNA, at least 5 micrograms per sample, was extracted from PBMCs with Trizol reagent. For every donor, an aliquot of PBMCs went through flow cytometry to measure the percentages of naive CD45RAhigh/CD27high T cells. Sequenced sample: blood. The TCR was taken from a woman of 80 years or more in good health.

The CDR3 region: CASSLQGRANEKLFF. The nucleotide sequence reads as follows: TGCGCCAGCAGCCTACAGGGTAGGGCTAATGAAAAACTGTTTTTT. The V gene is TRBV4-3 and the J gene is TRBJ1-4; TRBD1 is possibly the D segment (6 matching bases). From the cysteine through the phenylalanine, the CDR3 covers 15 amino acids. CDR3 DNA is the only sequence kept; it has 45 bases, read in frame from the first base. For CDR1 and CDR2, the germline V gene lists LGHNA and YSLEER. V and J lose 4 bases and 3 bases, and a span of 12 bases separates them.